The clone carrying this TCR beta chain has ten or more counts. Its antigen is undetermined. Time point reported: pre-sensitization, week 0. Treatment of the sample: therapeutic diphenylcyclopropenone sensitization with weekly scalp DPC. Unseparated into fractions, whole blood served as the source from which total RNA was extracted. V lost 7 bases and J lost 1; bases outside the gene matches: 9. CDR1 is SQVTM, CDR2 ANQGSEA, per germline. The CDR3 extends over 15 amino acids. TCRdb recomputed calls from the RACE reads with MiXCR, one row per CDR3 protein. Found here are 250,000 or so distinct CDR3 sequences, approximately 8.4% of them singletons; the top ten hold 2.3%. The data derive from a study of human T cells and chemical hapten exposure. Across the whole study: Patch tests of 0.01% DPC on the upper back were read at 6 days. Study-wide results and caveats: Significantly more large CDR3 similarity clusters arose among expanded TCRs than among controls. Healthy individuals' immune responses may differ from those of donors, who had alopecia.

The source of this sequence is a woman aged 40 to 55 with alopecia areata. Some clones in this sample may be carry-over from other donors' samples. The specimen comprised whole blood, sampled in connection with sensitization to the hapten diphenylcyclopropenone (DPC). This chain joins TRBV29-1 and TRBJ1-1; 10 bases map to TRBD1. The CDR3 DNA is TGCAGCGCCTGGGGGACAGGGGCGACGAACACTGAAGCTTTCTTT. This encodes CSAWGTGATNTEAFF.